Following are 10 T cell receptor beta chains from one sample sequenced in a study of T-cell reconstitution after alpha-beta-depleted transplantation in children. Library preparation (for TCRbeta) was performed with unique molecular identifiers. TCRdb called the PCR reads again in MiXCR, with one record for every CDR3 protein. The repertoire holds about 640,000 distinct CDR3 sequences, with roughly 13% as singletons. The material sequenced was PBMCs, mostly from graft donor cells, taken 360 days after TCRalphabeta/CD19-depleted stem cell transplant. The receptors were gathered from a male patient younger than 18 who had a stem cell transplant for acute myeloid leukemia, so the T cells may come from the graft donor.

This clonotype has just a few counts. The V gene is TRBV29-1, the J gene TRBJ2-3, with a possible D match to TRBD2 (5 bases). The CDR3 covers 14 residues. The V gene's germline CDR1 is SQVTM and CDR2 ANQGSEA. V gave up 4 bases and J gave up 0 bases, with 11 bases separating them. CDR3 bases: TGCAGCGTTGCCTCGGGGTCTAGCACAGATACGCAGTATTTT. Translating it yields CSVASGSSTDTQYF.

This rearrangement joins TRBV6-4 to TRBJ2-7, with 11 bases aligning to TRBD1. CDR1 is MRHNA, CDR2 SNTAGT, per germline. The CDR3 is 11 amino acids. V gave up 10 bases and J gave up 6 bases; unmatched junction bases: 2. The CDR3 sequence is CATGQGAEQYF. DNA of the CDR3: TGTGCCACAGGACAGGGGGCCGAGCAGTACTTC.

This clonotype was counted only a few times. The genes are TRBV20-1 and TRBJ2-1; D is uncertain. Trimming removed 5 bases at V and 7 bases at J, with 21 bases between. Germline values: CDR1 DFQATT, CDR2 SNEGSKA (reference sequence). The CDR3 loop spans 15 amino acids. CDR3 residues: CSAPERSSYRNEQFF. The CDR3 DNA reads TGCAGTGCTCCCGAGCGTTCCTCCTATAGGAATGAGCAGTTCTTC.

This clonotype appeared many times. This rearrangement joins TRBV12-3 or TRBV12-4 to TRBJ2-2; 9 bases map to TRBD2. This CDR3 has 15 amino acids. V lost 4 bases, J lost 3 bases, and 3 bases stayed unmatched. The CDR3 spells CASSSSGIHTGELFF. As DNA, the CDR3 is TGTGCCAGCAGTTCTAGCGGGATCCACACCGGGGAGCTGTTTTTT.

This clonotype was seen more than once but under ten times. The chain is built from TRBV7-2 and TRBJ2-1, with TRBD1 identical over 10 bases. The germline V gene has CDR1 SGHTA and CDR2 FQGNSA. V shed 1 base and J 6 bases; nucleotides not matched to a gene: 6. CDR3 length: 16 residues. The CDR3 is CASSLVGTGVANEQFF. The CDR3, as DNA: TGTGCCAGCAGCTTAGTGGGGACAGGGGTTGCCAATGAGCAGTTCTTC.

This clonotype has more than one count but fewer than ten. J is TRBJ2-5 and V is TRBV10-3, with TRBD1 identical over 9 bases. The ends lost 8 bases at V and 2 bases at J; junction bases unmatched: 18. This CDR3 has 18 amino acids. Germline CDR1 and CDR2: ENHRY and SYGVKD. The CDR3 DNA reads TGTGCCATCGGGGCTTTACAGGGGGCGAACGACGGGCAAGAGACCCAGTACTTC. As protein: CAIGALQGANDGQETQYF.

The chain is built from TRBV7-3 and TRBJ2-1; D tentatively fits TRBD1 or TRBD2 (5 bases each). Germline assignment: CDR1 SGHTA and CDR2 FQGTGA. The CDR3 sequence is 15 residues long. V lost 2 bases and J lost 6, with 14 bases in between. This chain's CDR3 is CASSLPGRSFNEQFF. CDR3 bases: TGTGCCAGCAGCTTACCAGGGAGAAGCTTCAATGAGCAGTTCTTC.

This clonotype was recorded many times. The genes are TRBV29-1 and TRBJ2-7; tentative D call: TRBD1 (6 bases). V gave up 2 bases and J gave up 5 bases, with 13 bases separating them. The CDR3 spans 13 residues. The germline V gene encodes CDR1 SQVTM and CDR2 ANQGSEA. This chain's CDR3 is CSVESRTVDEQYF. DNA of the CDR3: TGCAGCGTTGAAAGCCGGACAGTAGACGAGCAGTACTTC.

J is TRBJ2-7 and V is TRBV20-1, with TRBD2 matching over 11 bases. Losses at the gene ends were 7 bases for V and 3 bases for J; bases not matched to a gene: 14. The CDR3 length is 16 residues. The germline V gene encodes CDR1 DFQATT and CDR2 SNEGSKA (reference sequence). CDR3 loop: CSVPGLAVLQSYEQYF. The CDR3 nucleotides are TGCAGTGTCCCGGGACTAGCGGTCTTACAAAGCTACGAGCAGTACTTC.

This clonotype has only a few counts. This chain links TRBV11-3 with TRBJ1-3; no firm D call. The V gene lost 4 bases and the J gene lost 1 base, with 8 bases spanning the gap. The CDR3 consists of 14 residues. Germline CDR1 and CDR2: SGHNT and YENEEA. CDR3 nucleotide sequence: TGTGCCAGCAGCTCTCGACCATCTGGAAACACCATATATTTT. It is translated as CASSSRPSGNTIYF.